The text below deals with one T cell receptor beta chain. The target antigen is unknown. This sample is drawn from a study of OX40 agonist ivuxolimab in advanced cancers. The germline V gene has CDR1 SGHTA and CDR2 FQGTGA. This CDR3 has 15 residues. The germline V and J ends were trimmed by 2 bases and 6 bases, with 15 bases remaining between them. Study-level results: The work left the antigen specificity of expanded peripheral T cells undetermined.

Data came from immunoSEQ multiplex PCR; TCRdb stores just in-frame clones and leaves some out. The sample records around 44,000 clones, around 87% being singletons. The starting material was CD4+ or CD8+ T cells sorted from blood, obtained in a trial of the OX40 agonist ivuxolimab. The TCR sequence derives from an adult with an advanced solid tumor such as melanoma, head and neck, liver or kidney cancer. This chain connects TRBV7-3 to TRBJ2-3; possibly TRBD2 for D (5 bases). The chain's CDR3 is CASSLAGPPGDTQYF. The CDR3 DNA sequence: TGTGCCAGCAGCTTAGCCGGCCCTCCGGGGGATACGCAGTATTTT.